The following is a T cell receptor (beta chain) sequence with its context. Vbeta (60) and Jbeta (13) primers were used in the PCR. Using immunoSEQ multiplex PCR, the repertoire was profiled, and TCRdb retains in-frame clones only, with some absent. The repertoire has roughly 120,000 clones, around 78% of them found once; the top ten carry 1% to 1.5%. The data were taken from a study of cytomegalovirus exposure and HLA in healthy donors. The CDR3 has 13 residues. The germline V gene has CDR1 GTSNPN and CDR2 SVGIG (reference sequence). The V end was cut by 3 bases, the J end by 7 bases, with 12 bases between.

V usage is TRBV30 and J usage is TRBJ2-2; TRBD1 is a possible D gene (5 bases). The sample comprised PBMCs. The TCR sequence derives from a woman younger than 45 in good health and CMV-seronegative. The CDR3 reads CAWREGAGGELFF. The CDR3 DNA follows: TGTGCCTGGAGGGAAGGGGCCGGCGGGGAGCTGTTTTTT.